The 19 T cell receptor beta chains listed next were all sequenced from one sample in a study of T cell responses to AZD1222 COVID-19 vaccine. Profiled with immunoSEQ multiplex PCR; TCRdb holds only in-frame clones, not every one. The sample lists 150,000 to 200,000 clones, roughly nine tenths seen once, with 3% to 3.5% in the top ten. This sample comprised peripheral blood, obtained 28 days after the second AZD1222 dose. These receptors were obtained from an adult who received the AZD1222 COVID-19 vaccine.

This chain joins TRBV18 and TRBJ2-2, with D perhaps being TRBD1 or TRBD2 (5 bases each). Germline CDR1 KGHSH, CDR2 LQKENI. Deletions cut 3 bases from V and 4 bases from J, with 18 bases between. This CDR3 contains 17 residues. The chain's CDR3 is CASSPPPGPRGTGELFF. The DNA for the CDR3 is TGTGCCAGCTCACCGCCCCCAGGGCCCCGGGGCACCGGGGAGCTGTTTTTT.

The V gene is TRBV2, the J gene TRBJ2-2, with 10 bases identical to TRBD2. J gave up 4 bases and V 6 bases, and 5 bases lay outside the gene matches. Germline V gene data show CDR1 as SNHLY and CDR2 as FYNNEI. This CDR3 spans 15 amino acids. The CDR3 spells CASRASGRSTGELFF. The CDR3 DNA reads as TGTGCCAGCAGGGCTAGCGGGAGAAGCACCGGGGAGCTGTTTTTT.

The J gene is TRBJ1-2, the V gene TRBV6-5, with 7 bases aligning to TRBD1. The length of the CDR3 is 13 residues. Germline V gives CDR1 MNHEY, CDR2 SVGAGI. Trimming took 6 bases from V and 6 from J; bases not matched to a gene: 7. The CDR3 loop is CASSSGQAHGYTF. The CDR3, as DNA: TGTGCCAGCAGCTCTGGACAGGCTCATGGCTACACCTTC.

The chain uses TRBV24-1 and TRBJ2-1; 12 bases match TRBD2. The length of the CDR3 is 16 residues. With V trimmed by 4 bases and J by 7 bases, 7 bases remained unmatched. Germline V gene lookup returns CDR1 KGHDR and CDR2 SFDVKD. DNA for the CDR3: TGTGCCACCAGTGAGCCGGGACTAGCGGGCGGAAATGAGCAGTTCTTC. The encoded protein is CATSEPGLAGGNEQFF.

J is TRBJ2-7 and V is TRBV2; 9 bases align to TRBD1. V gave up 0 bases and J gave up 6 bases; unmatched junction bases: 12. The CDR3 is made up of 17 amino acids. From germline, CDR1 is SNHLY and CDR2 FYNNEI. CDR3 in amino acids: CASSEALFGTGYFEQYF. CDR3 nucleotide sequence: TGTGCCAGCAGTGAAGCGCTCTTCGGGACAGGGTATTTCGAGCAGTACTTC.

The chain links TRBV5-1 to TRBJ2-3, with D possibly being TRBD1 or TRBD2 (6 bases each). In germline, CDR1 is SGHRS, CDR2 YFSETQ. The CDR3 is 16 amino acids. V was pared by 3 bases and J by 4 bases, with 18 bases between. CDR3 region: CASSWGATRAADTQYF. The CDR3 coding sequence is TGCGCCAGCAGCTGGGGGGCCACCCGGGCAGCAGATACGCAGTATTTT.

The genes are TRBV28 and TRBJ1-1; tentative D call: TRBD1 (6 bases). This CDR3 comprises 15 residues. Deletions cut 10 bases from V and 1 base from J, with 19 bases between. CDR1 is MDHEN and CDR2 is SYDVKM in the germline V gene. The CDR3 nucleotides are TGTGCCACCTACGGGGGGGGGCGGGCGAACACTGAAGCTTTCTTT. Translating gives CATYGGGRANTEAFF.

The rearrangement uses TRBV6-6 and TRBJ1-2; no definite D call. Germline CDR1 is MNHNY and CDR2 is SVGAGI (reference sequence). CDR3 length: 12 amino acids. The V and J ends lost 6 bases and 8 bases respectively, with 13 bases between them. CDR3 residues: CASSRADRGYTF. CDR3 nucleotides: TGTGCCAGCAGCCGCGCCGACCGAGGCTACACCTTC.

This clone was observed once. The CDR3 here is CASSPGGGRDTDTQYF. The CDR3 bases are TGTGCCAGCAGCCCGGGTGGTGGGCGGGACACAGATACGCAGTATTTT. The chain couples TRBV11-3 to TRBJ2-3; maybe TRBD2 (6 bases). Trimming took 5 bases from V and 2 from J, leaving 17 bases between them. CDR1 and CDR2 from the germline V gene are SGHNT and YENEEA. The length of the CDR3 is 16 residues.

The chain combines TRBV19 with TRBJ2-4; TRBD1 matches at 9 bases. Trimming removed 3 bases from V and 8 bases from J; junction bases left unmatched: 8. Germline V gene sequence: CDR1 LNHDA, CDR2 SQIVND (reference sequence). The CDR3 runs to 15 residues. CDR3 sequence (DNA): TGTGCCAGTAGTATGCGGAGGACAGGGGAGGACATTCAGTACTTC. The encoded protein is CASSMRRTGEDIQYF.

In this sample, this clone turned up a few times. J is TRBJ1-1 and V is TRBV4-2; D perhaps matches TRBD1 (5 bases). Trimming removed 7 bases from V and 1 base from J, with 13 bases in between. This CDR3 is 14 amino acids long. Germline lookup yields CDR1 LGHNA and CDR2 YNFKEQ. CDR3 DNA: TGTGCCAGCACCTCCGGGGGAGGGAACACTGAAGCTTTCTTT. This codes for CASTSGGGNTEAFF.

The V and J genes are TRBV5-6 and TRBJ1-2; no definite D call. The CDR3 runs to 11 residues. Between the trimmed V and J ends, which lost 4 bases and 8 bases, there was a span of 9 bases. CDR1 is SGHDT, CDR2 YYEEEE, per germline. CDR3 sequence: CASSLNRGYTF. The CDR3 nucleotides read TGTGCCAGCAGCCTGAATCGGGGCTACACCTTC. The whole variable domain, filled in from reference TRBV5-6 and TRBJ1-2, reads DAGVTQSPTHLIKTRGQQVTLRCSPKSGHDTVSWYQQALGQGPQFIFQYYEEEERQRGNFPDRFSGHQFPNYSSELNVNALLLGDSALYLCASSLNRGYTFGSGTRLTVV.

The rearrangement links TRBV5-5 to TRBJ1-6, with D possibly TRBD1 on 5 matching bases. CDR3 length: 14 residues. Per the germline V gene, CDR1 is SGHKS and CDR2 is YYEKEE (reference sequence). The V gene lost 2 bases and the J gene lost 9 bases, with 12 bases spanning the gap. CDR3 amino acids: CASSFGARGSPLHF. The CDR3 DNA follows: TGTGCCAGCAGCTTCGGGGCCCGCGGTTCACCCCTCCACTTT.

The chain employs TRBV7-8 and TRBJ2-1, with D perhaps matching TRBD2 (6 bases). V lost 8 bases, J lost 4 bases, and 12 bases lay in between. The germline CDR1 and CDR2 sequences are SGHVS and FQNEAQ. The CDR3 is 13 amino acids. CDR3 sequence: CASGAGTYNEQFF. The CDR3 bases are TGTGCCAGCGGGGCGGGAACTTACAATGAGCAGTTCTTC.

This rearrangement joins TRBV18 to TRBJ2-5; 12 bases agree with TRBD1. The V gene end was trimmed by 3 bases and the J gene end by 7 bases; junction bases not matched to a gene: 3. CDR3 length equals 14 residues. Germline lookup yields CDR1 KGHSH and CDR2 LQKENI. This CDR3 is CASSPGTGGLTQYF. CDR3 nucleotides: TGTGCCAGCTCACCCGGGACAGGGGGCTTGACCCAGTACTTC.

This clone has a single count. CDR3 loop: CASRGAEGGYNEQFF. CDR3 nucleotide sequence: TGTGCCAGCAGGGGGGCCGAAGGGGGCTACAATGAGCAGTTCTTC. The V gene is TRBV2, the J gene TRBJ2-1; D may be TRBD1 (6 bases). V was shortened by 6 bases and J by 3 bases, with 15 bases between the two germline ends. There are 15 residues in the CDR3. CDR1 and CDR2 (germline): SNHLY, FYNNEI.

The CDR3 here is CATSDFTSGRELFF. In DNA form, the CDR3 reads TGTGCCACCAGTGATTTTACTAGCGGGCGGGAGCTGTTTTTT. The chain carries TRBV24-1 and TRBJ2-2; 9 nucleotides align to TRBD2. This CDR3 comprises 14 residues. J was trimmed by 9 bases and V by 1 base; bases with no gene match: 2. CDR1 is KGHDR and CDR2 is SFDVKD in the germline V gene.

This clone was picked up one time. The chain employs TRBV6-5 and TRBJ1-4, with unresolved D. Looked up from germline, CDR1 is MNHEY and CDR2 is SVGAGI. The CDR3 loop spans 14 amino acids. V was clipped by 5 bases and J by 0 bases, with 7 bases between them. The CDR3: CASSRIATNEKLFF. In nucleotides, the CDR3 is TGTGCCAGCAGTAGAATCGCAACTAATGAAAAACTGTTTTTT.

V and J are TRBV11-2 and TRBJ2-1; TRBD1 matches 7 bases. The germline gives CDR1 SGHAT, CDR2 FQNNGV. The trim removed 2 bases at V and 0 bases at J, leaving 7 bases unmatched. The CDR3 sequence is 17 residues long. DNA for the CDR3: TGTGCCAGCAGCTTATTTCTGGCAGGGGGCTCCTACAATGAGCAGTTCTTC. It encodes CASSLFLAGGSYNEQFF.